These 28 T cell receptor beta chains were sequenced from one sample in a study of blood T cell repertoires in COVID-19. The protocol was immunoSEQ multiplex PCR, while the TCRdb copy is restricted to in-frame clones and leaves out a portion. The table includes 75,000 to 95,000 clones, roughly 80% detected once. Sequencing input: peripheral blood. Receptors originate from a man aged 60 to 69 with COVID-19, enrolled during active disease.

The rearrangement joins TRBV6-2 or TRBV6-3 to TRBJ2-3; a possible D gene is TRBD2 (7 bases). Trimming shortened V by 2 bases and J by 4 bases, and 13 bases separated the two germline ends. From germline, CDR1 is MNHEY and CDR2 SVGEGT. The CDR3 extends over 15 amino acids. In nucleotides, the CDR3 is TGTGCCAGCAGTTACGGGGGGGGCGCGGCAGATACGCAGTATTTT. The encoded protein is CASSYGGGAADTQYF.

The chain is built from TRBV12-5 and TRBJ2-1, with TRBD2 matching over 9 bases. From germline, CDR1 is LGHNT and CDR2 FRNRAP. With V trimmed by 5 bases and J by 4 bases, 6 bases remained unmatched. The CDR3 is made up of 15 amino acids. CDR3 protein: CASGLLAGSYNEQFF. As DNA, the CDR3 is TGTGCTAGTGGTCTCCTAGCGGGAAGTTACAATGAGCAGTTCTTC. The full variable domain, completed using reference TRBV12-5 and TRBJ2-1, is DARVTQTPRHKVTEMGQEVTMRCQPILGHNTVFWYRQTMMQGLELLAYFRNRAPLDDSGMPKDRFSAEMPDATLATLKIQPSEPRDSAVYFCASGLLAGSYNEQFFGPGTRLTVL.

The chain couples TRBV18 to TRBJ2-2, with D hard to call. The V gene lost 1 base and the J gene lost 1 base, with 4 bases spanning the gap. This CDR3 is 14 amino acids long. Per the germline V gene, CDR1 is KGHSH and CDR2 is LQKENI. CDR3: CASSPQQNTGELFF. In nucleotides, the CDR3 is TGTGCCAGCTCACCACAACAGAACACCGGGGAGCTGTTTTTT.

This clone was detected a few times. The chain joins TRBV5-1 to TRBJ1-5, with unresolved D. Per germline, CDR1 SGHRS and CDR2 YFSETQ. This CDR3 is 15 amino acids long. V was pared by 4 bases and J by 0 bases, with 11 bases between. The CDR3, as DNA: TGCGCCAGCAGCCCTTGGCAGGATAGCAATCAGCCCCAGCATTTT. It specifies CASSPWQDSNQPQHF.

V and J are TRBV9 and TRBJ2-1, with 8 bases that match TRBD2. The CDR3 totals 16 residues. Germline trimming cut 1 base from V and 5 bases from J; bases unmatched to any gene: 8. Per germline, CDR1 SGDLS and CDR2 YYNGEE. CDR3 coding DNA: TGTGCCAGCAGCGTAACCAGCGGGAGCCAAGACAATGAGCAGTTCTTC. Its protein product is CASSVTSGSQDNEQFF.

V usage is TRBV5-1 and J usage is TRBJ2-6; TRBD1 agrees at 11 bases. CDR3 length: 18 residues. V shed 6 bases, J shed 1 base, and the junction held 9 bases outside the gene matches. CDR1 and CDR2 from the germline V gene are SGHRS and YFSETQ. CDR3 sequence (DNA): TGCGCCAGCACCCTGTGGGGACAGGGGGTGTCTGGGGCCAACGTCCTGACTTTC. It specifies CASTLWGQGVSGANVLTF.

The V and J genes are TRBV5-4 and TRBJ1-1, with 9 bases lining up with TRBD1. V lost 2 bases, J lost 4 bases, and 6 bases stayed unmatched. CDR1 and CDR2 (germline): SGHNT, YYREEE (reference sequence). The CDR3 is 15 residues long. The CDR3 DNA is TGTGCCAGCAGCTTATCCGGGACAGGGATCACTGAAGCTTTCTTT. Its translation: CASSLSGTGITEAFF.

The chain carries TRBV10-3 and TRBJ2-5, with 8 bases that match TRBD2. The CDR3 covers 13 residues. The germline gives CDR1 ENHRY, CDR2 SYGVKD. The V segment lost 5 bases and the J segment 7 bases; nucleotides outside the gene matches: 6. The CDR3 DNA sequence: TGTGCCATCAGTCCCGGGGGGGCTGGGACCCAGTACTTC. The encoded protein is CAISPGGAGTQYF.

The chain combines TRBV3-1 (or the pseudogene TRBV3-2) with TRBJ2-1, with D perhaps matching TRBD2 (7 bases). V was cut by 0 bases and J by 0 bases, with 15 bases left in between. This CDR3 comprises 18 residues. Germline CDR1 is LGHDT and CDR2 is YNNKEL (reference sequence). The CDR3 nucleotides read TGTGCCAGCAGCCAAGATGGGTGGGGGGGCCTCTCCTACAATGAGCAGTTCTTC. Translation gives CASSQDGWGGLSYNEQFF.

The genes are TRBV20-1 and TRBJ1-3; D is unclear. V was shortened by 3 bases and J by 9 bases, with 9 bases between the two germline ends. Germline CDR1 reads DFQATT; CDR2 reads SNEGSKA (reference sequence). This CDR3 comprises 11 residues. Here the CDR3 reads CSARESGTIYF. CDR3 DNA: TGCAGTGCTAGGGAATCGGGCACCATATATTTT.

This chain connects TRBV6-2 or TRBV6-3 to TRBJ2-5; D may be TRBD2 (7 bases). The length of the CDR3 is 15 residues. V lost 4 bases, J lost 5 bases, and 17 bases lay in between. The germline gives CDR1 MNHEY, CDR2 SVGEGT. The CDR3 DNA reads as TGTGCCAGCAGTTCGGCCGGGGGGCTTATCGAGACCCAGTACTTC. Translating gives CASSSAGGLIETQYF.

The V and J genes are TRBV9 and TRBJ2-2; tentatively, D is TRBD1 (5 bases). The CDR3 contains 13 residues. V dropped 6 bases and J dropped 1 base, with 7 bases sitting between them. Germline V gene sequence: CDR1 SGDLS, CDR2 YYNGEE. The CDR3: CASKTGNTGELFF. DNA for the CDR3: TGTGCCAGCAAAACAGGGAACACCGGGGAGCTGTTTTTT.

The chain combines TRBV15 with TRBJ2-7; no definite D call. The CDR3 loop spans 14 amino acids. Germline CDR1 LNHNV, CDR2 YYDKDF (reference sequence). Trimming left V 1 base short and J 7 bases short, with 14 bases between. The CDR3 region is CATSRGLLGWEQYF. In DNA, the CDR3 is TGTGCCACCAGCAGAGGCCTCCTCGGGTGGGAGCAGTACTTC.

This chain joins TRBV7-8 and TRBJ2-1; 7 nucleotides agree with TRBD2. CDR1 and CDR2 from the germline V gene are SGHVS and FQNEAQ. V shed 3 bases, J shed 4 bases, and the junction held 0 bases outside the gene matches. The CDR3 runs 13 residues. CDR3 protein: CASSFGGYNEQFF. The CDR3 DNA is TGTGCCAGCAGCTTCGGGGGGTACAATGAGCAGTTCTTC.

The chain is built from TRBV5-6 and TRBJ1-5; a possible D gene is TRBD1 (5 bases). Trimming stripped 2 bases from V and 3 bases from J, with 12 bases between. CDR1 is SGHDT and CDR2 is YYEEEE in the germline V gene. The CDR3 is 15 amino acids. The chain's CDR3 is CASSFGTGPNQPQHF. The CDR3 bases are TGTGCCAGCAGCTTTGGAACAGGCCCCAATCAGCCCCAGCATTTT.

The rearrangement uses TRBV2 and TRBJ2-2; D is unresolved. This CDR3 is 12 amino acids long. V was trimmed by 8 bases and J by 5 bases, leaving 9 bases between them. In germline, CDR1 is SNHLY, CDR2 FYNNEI. For the CDR3, the DNA is TGTGCCAGCGGCGAGGTTACCGGGGAGCTGTTTTTT. Residues: CASGEVTGELFF.

The chain uses TRBV18 and TRBJ2-2; tentative D call: TRBD2 (6 bases). Per germline, CDR1 KGHSH and CDR2 LQKENI. V lost 3 bases to trimming and J lost 2 bases, with 16 bases between them. The CDR3 extends over 17 amino acids. The chain's CDR3 is CASSPYGRGRNTGELFF. DNA of the CDR3: TGTGCCAGCTCACCCTACGGGCGGGGCCGAAACACCGGGGAGCTGTTTTTT.

The rearrangement links TRBV6-5 to TRBJ1-5, with a weak D call TRBD1 (6 bases). The CDR3 extends over 16 amino acids. The germline CDR1 and CDR2 sequences are MNHEY and SVGAGI. Trimming took 2 bases from V and 4 from J, leaving 15 bases between them. This CDR3 reads CASSYGAGATNQPQHF. DNA of the CDR3: TGTGCCAGCAGTTACGGTGCAGGGGCGACTAATCAGCCCCAGCATTTT.

Written as DNA, the CDR3 is TGTGCCAGCAGCAGGGGACAGGGTGATAGTGATACGCAGTATTTT. Translation: CASSRGQGDSDTQYF. The chain carries TRBV6-5 and TRBJ2-3; 9 bases map to TRBD1. The CDR3 is 15 amino acids. Germline V gene data show CDR1 as MNHEY and CDR2 as SVGAGI. J was trimmed by 6 bases and V by 6 bases; bases with no gene match: 10.

The CDR3 region is CASSRTRNEAFF. CDR3 nucleotide sequence: TGTGCCAGCAGCCGTACCAGGAACGAAGCTTTCTTT. The chain recombines TRBV4-2 with TRBJ1-1, with D hard to call. This CDR3 has 12 residues. Trimming cost V 4 bases and J 8 bases, with 11 bases left between them. CDR1 and CDR2 (germline): LGHNA, YNFKEQ.

This chain connects TRBV6-5 to TRBJ2-3, with D tentatively TRBD2 (6 bases). The CDR3 sequence is 13 residues long. Looked up from germline, CDR1 is MNHEY and CDR2 is SVGAGI. CDR3 residues: CAIRAGSTDTQYF. CDR3 coding DNA: TGTGCTATTCGGGCGGGAAGCACAGATACGCAGTATTTT.

This clone was observed a handful of times. The chain carries TRBV19 and TRBJ2-1, with 7 bases aligning to TRBD2. After removal of 1 base from V and 6 bases from J, the junction contained 6 bases not matched to a gene. The CDR3 has 15 residues. The germline gives CDR1 LNHDA, CDR2 SQIVND (reference sequence). The CDR3 spells CASSIGGGPVNEQFF. CDR3 bases: TGTGCCAGTAGTATAGGGGGAGGGCCAGTCAATGAGCAGTTCTTC.

The chain carries TRBV2 and TRBJ2-3; 7 bases agree with TRBD2. This CDR3 has 15 residues. Germline V gives CDR1 SNHLY, CDR2 FYNNEI. With 2 bases clipped from V and 6 bases from J, the junction kept 8 bases outside the gene matches. The CDR3 coding sequence is TGTGCCAGCAGTGAATTAGGGACTAAGCAGGATACGCAGTATTTT. This gives the protein CASSELGTKQDTQYF.

The chain carries TRBV7-6 and TRBJ2-1; TRBD2 matches at 12 bases. Per germline, CDR1 SGHVS and CDR2 FNYEAQ. The CDR3 has 18 residues. J was trimmed by 8 bases and V by 4 bases; bases with no gene match: 15. The CDR3 bases are TGTGCCAGCAGCTCCCTGCGTATCGGACTAGCGGGAAGGGATGAGCAGTTCTTC. This translates into CASSSLRIGLAGRDEQFF.

V is TRBV20-1 and J is TRBJ1-4; D uncertain. This CDR3 is 13 amino acids long. Germline V CDR1 and CDR2: DFQATT, SNEGSKA (reference sequence). The V end was cut by 6 bases, the J end by 0 bases, with 8 bases between. CDR3 protein: CSASPATNEKLFF. For the CDR3, the DNA is TGCAGTGCCAGTCCCGCAACTAATGAAAAACTGTTTTTT.

This clone was found a few times. The chain links TRBV19 to TRBJ1-2; D is perhaps TRBD1 (5 bases). Trimming removed 3 bases at V and 8 bases at J, with 16 bases between. Germline CDR1 LNHDA, CDR2 SQIVND (reference sequence). This CDR3 is built from 14 residues. CDR3 sequence: CASSIPGKRYGYTF. The CDR3 coding sequence is TGTGCCAGTAGTATTCCAGGGAAGAGGTACGGCTACACCTTC.

This chain links TRBV10-3 with TRBJ1-1, with D possibly TRBD1 on 6 matching bases. From germline, CDR1 is ENHRY and CDR2 SYGVKD. CDR3 size: 12 residues. V was shortened by 3 bases and J by 11 bases, with 13 bases between the two germline ends. The CDR3 here is CAISEQGAEAFF. The CDR3 DNA reads TGTGCCATCAGTGAACAGGGCGCCGAGGCTTTCTTT.

V gene TRBV5-4 combines with J gene TRBJ2-2; 7 nucleotides agree with TRBD1. V lost 1 base and J lost 6; bases outside the gene matches: 3. The CDR3 runs 14 residues. From germline, CDR1 is SGHNT and CDR2 YYREEE (reference sequence). CDR3 sequence: CASSLTGESGELFF. The CDR3 nucleotides are TGTGCCAGCAGCTTGACAGGGGAGTCCGGGGAGCTGTTTTTT.